Detailed here is one T cell receptor beta chain. Antigen specificity is unknown. The primer mix had 60 Vbeta and 13 Jbeta primers. Data came from immunoSEQ multiplex PCR; TCRdb stores just in-frame clones and leaves some out. This table has more than 150,000 clones, 77% appearing once. It was healthy bone marrow donors who served as donors. This sample was included in a study of cytomegalovirus exposure and HLA in healthy donors. The wider study: The study's early data release held 80 million to 95 million unique TCRs from HLA-typed donors. Study outcomes and limitations: DRB1 had the most TCR associations and HLA-C the fewest, a later analysis found, with rates varying by HLA locus.

CDR3 length: 15 residues. Trimming cost V 4 bases and J 3 bases, with 13 bases left between them. The chain joins TRBV5-3 to TRBJ1-4; D uncertain. TRBV5-3 qualifies as an ORF whose function is uncertain. The origin of this receptor is a man between 18 and 29 years old in good health and CMV-seronegative. The sequenced sample was PBMCs. The DNA of the CDR3 is TGTGCCAGAAGCCCCCGCAGGCCGGCTAATGAAAAACTGTTTTTT. Its protein is CARSPRRPANEKLFF.